Here is one T cell receptor beta chain with its context. This clone was found a few times. The target of this receptor is not known. No quality values exist for individual bases; no much larger clone is one base distant. The library was built by means of the immunoSEQ multiplex PCR assay. The multiplex PCR relied on a mix of 60 forward primers for TCR Vbeta segments and 13 reverse primers for TCR Jbeta segments. Amplification of the CDR3 region of rearranged TCR beta genes was performed with a multiplex PCR assay on genomic DNA. Amplified TCR beta libraries were sequenced as 87-base-pair reads on the Illumina HiSeq System. Per the source publication's procedure: A later analysis counted tens of millions of unique TCR beta chains across the 500 to 850 repertoires, and 9 million to 14 million of these chains were shared by at least two donors. A nearest-neighbor algorithm error-corrected the raw reads and collapsed the reads into unique sequences, merging closely related sequences to remove PCR and sequencing errors. Alignment of CDR3 sequences to IMGT reference sequences was used to assign V, D and J gene segments. For a sequence to be retained, a match of at least six nucleotides to both a V gene segment and a J gene segment was required. Rearrangements were classified as productive when the CDR3 lacked stop codons and remained in frame with V and J, and all other rearrangements were classified as non-productive. Following IMGT convention, CDR3 was defined as the stretch from the second conserved V-encoded cysteine to the conserved J-encoded phenylalanine. The earlier analysis of a few hundred of the donors excluded any sequence lacking an unambiguous match to a single V gene segment. In an earlier analysis of approximately 560 of the donors, a V segment was called functional when productive rearrangements were above 56.7%, and segregating when the standard deviation between donors exceeded 5%. To diagnose cytomegalovirus status from the catalog of TCR beta chain sequences, a statistical classification framework was built. V and J gene assignment, in a later analysis, came from comparing TCR nucleotide sequences with IMGT/GENE-DB human TR gene sequences. A later analysis assigned CDR3 sequences and most-parsimonious VDJ recombination scenarios with the TCRdist pipeline. A later analysis defined each TCR beta chain by its CDR3 amino acid sequence plus V-gene family, and excluded reads lacking a unique V-gene family. A later analysis removed roughly 590 highly shared, low-generation-probability nucleotide sequences to deal with suspected cross-contamination and a sequencing artifact. For each public chain, a later analysis derived a clonal expansion index from normalized ranks of inferred template counts within each repertoire. Generation probabilities in a later analysis came from a VDJ recombination model fitted to out-of-frame rearrangements, and those results were checked against IGoR. A later analysis scored TCR-TCR, TCR-HLA and TCR-CMV co-occurrence with hypergeometric tests, applying a repertoire-size bias correction to TCR pairs. In a later analysis, false discovery rates were estimated by permuting HLA or CMV assignments 20 times. In a later analysis, co-occurring TCRs were grouped using DBSCAN, and TCRdist sequence similarity was added for clustering within HLA-allele-positive subsets. Repertoires with fewer than 30,000 or more than 120,000 public chains were left out of co-occurrence clustering, as were a handful of repertoires with anomalous nucleotide sharing. Here the immuneACCESS table is served through TCRdb, limited to in-frame sequences with V and J called. Missing clones are a known gap in these copies; in checked studies unresolved V genes cover under half, and the rest lacks a known reason. The V and J calls and the clone size are those of that table, but D and trimming were determined from the DNA. The sample table records about 130,000 clones; 80% of these occur just once. The ten largest clones capture around 5% of the sample.

This record belongs to a study of cytomegalovirus exposure and HLA in healthy donors (dated by TCRdb to 2016 to 2017). Concerning the study at large: In an earlier analysis of 587 of the donors, 276 Gb of sequence data and 90 million to 130 million unique TCR beta sequences from about 190 million T cells were reported. A later genetic analysis took genome-wide SNP genotypes for 398 of the 666 donors and used that subset as a discovery cohort. An earlier analysis of about 620 of the donors applied high-throughput TCR beta sequencing to assess whether each TCR beta V gene segment acted as functional or pseudogenic. Besides the first cohort of 666 subjects, a separate validation cohort made up of over a hundred different subjects was used. Approximately 310 gigabases of sequencing data and approximately 91 million unique TCR sequences made up an early release that covered under 750 HLA-typed donors. The number of donors typed differed by locus, with about 629-630 for A, B, C, DRB1 and DQB1, around 500 for DQA1, 600 to 610 for DPA1, and 400 to 490 for DPB1. The study combined high-throughput TCR immunosequencing, statistical association of individual TCRs with disease status, and machine learning to predict cytomegalovirus infection status. Roughly 5 DR-DQ haplotypes were handled as single units for association and clustering, since linkage in the cohort was strong. The aim of the study was to test whether cataloging public T cell receptors could identify signatures of past pathogen exposure. All discovery cohort repertoires had been generated on a single sequencing platform. On average, roughly 250,000 unique TCR beta nucleotide sequences were sequenced per donor among 350 to 400 genotyped donors of the cohort, with 15% to 20% of those sequences being non-productive. Of the 300 to 500 genotyped donors, approximately 80% were placed in the genetic ancestry cluster associated with self-reported Caucasian donors. To study patterns of TCR occurrence, a later analysis re-analyzed previously published TCR beta repertoires from hundreds of donors and added high-resolution HLA genotyping. Class I and class II HLA loci were covered by the typing at four-digit resolution. The later analysis used no new phenotypic data to find candidate immune exposures, relying instead on TCR beta sequences and their occurrence across donors. Donor age, sex, ethnicity and CMV serostatus were compiled together with the repertoire data. The study used immunosequencing to profile the T cell repertoires of 600 to 850 subjects and linked those repertoires to cytomegalovirus serostatus. The investigation overall reported the following: Only TCR beta chains were sequenced in this cohort, and the absence of alpha or paired-chain data limited detectable features. The classifier was reported to diagnose cytomegalovirus status with high specificity and sensitivity in both the original cohort and the validation cohort. At a false discovery rate of 0.05, a later analysis linked around 17,000 TCR beta sequences to specific HLA alleles. Because counts were too low, about 15 rarely observed V segments, including chromosome 9 orphons, were left out of the earlier analysis of 587 of the donors. According to the authors, the approach could potentially be generalized to other disease states and immunological phenotypes. Immune exposure information for the cohort was limited to CMV serostatus. In the study, around 150 TCR beta chains were listed as associated with cytomegalovirus. In an earlier analysis of about 600 of the donors, most TCR beta V segments appeared in productive rearrangements about 90% or about 30% of the time, broadly matching IMGT annotations. In a later analysis, the rate of TCR association differed among HLA loci, with DRB1 alleles having the most associated TCRs and HLA-C alleles having the fewest. Some IMGT-functional V segments, including TRBV6-2 and TRBV6-3, could not be distinguished by the 87-base-pair reads and were therefore excluded. Correlated functional status among segregating V segments might reflect linkage disequilibrium, but an unknown experimental factor could not be ruled out. Assigning TCR associations to individual alleles was difficult when HLA alleles, especially DR and DQ, strongly co-occurred. Most TCR sequences were seen in very few donors, while some public TCRs were found in many individuals. The presence/absence analyses assumed that sequencing depth was roughly uniform across donors, and that assumption may not be true. According to a later analysis, most CMV-associated TCR beta chains appeared to be HLA-restricted, and the HLA associations seemed to be driven largely by CMV exposure. The sequencing pipeline was judged likely to have produced a cluster of highly shared sequence variants as a technical artifact. In a later analysis, HLA-associated TCR beta chains showed more clonal expansion and lower generation probabilities than non-associated chains that were equally common. A further reported finding was that TCR beta sequences accurately predicted the HLA-A and HLA-B alleles for most subjects in the first cohort. In a later genetic analysis, fewer N-insertions in productive TCRs were reported among donors in an Asian-associated ancestry cluster than the 666-donor mean. An association between a missense DCLRE1C variant and V-gene and J-gene trimming of TCR beta chains was found in a later genetic analysis and replicated in an independent cohort. In vitro tests confirmed that three of the cytomegalovirus-associated TCR beta chains recognize cytomegalovirus antigens. In a later analysis, several top co-occurrence clusters were reported to appear linked to parvovirus B19, influenza, CMV and Epstein-Barr virus. Because some donors lacked HLA typing at each locus, the association tests relied only on the typed subset.

Counted from cysteine to phenylalanine, this CDR3 has 15 amino acids. Only the CDR3 region is kept as DNA, spanning 45 bases read in frame from base 1. Via the germline V gene (reference sequence), CDR1 is MNHNY and CDR2 SVGAGI. Ends trimmed: V by 7 bases, J by 6 bases; bases unmatched to a gene: 12. The cohort comprised 710 or so healthy bone marrow donors. All cohort members were sampled while nominally healthy, although unrecorded immune exposures were likely present. The donor tested CMV seronegative, placing the donor among the approximately 360 seronegative members of the cohort. A peripheral blood sample was provided by each donor, and peripheral blood mononuclear cells were used for TCR beta sequencing. Genomic DNA was extracted from the blood cell samples with the Qiagen DNeasy Blood Extraction Kit.

The V and J segments used are TRBV6-6 and TRBJ1-5, with 7 central nucleotides matching TRBD1. The sample consisted of PBMCs. This sequence originates from a man under 40 in good health and CMV-seronegative. Here the CDR3 is given as CASTRDRAFTQPQHF. The nucleotide sequence reads as follows: TGTGCCAGCACCCGAGACAGGGCGTTTACTCAGCCCCAGCATTTT.